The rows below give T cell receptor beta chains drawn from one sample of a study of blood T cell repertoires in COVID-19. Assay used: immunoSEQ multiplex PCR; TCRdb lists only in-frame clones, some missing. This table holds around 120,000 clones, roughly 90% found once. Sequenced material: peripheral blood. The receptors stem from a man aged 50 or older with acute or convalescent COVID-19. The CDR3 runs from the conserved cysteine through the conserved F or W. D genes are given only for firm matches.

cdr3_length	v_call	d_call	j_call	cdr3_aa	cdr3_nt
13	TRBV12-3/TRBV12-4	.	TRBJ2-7	CASSLARLGEQYF	TGTGCCAGCAGTTTAGCCCGTCTCGGCGAGCAGTACTTC
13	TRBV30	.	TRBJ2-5	CAWSGLVQETQYF	TGTGCCTGGAGTGGACTAGTTCAAGAGACCCAGTACTTC
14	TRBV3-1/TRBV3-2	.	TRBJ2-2	CASSRIVNTGELFF	TGTGCCAGCAGCCGTATAGTGAACACCGGGGAGCTGTTTTTT
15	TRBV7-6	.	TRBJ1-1	CASSLLAGMNTEAFF	TGTGCCAGCAGCTTACTCGCGGGTATGAACACTGAAGCTTTCTTT
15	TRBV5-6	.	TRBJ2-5	CASSLSPGVRETQYF	TGTGCCAGCAGCTTGAGTCCAGGGGTTAGAGAGACCCAGTACTTC
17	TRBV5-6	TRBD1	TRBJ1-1	CASSPGGDRGVNTEAFF	TGTGCCAGCAGCCCCGGCGGGGACAGGGGCGTGAACACTGAAGCTTTCTTT
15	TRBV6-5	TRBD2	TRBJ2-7	CASSMGLAEDYEQYF	TGTGCCAGCAGTATGGGACTAGCGGAGGACTACGAGCAGTACTTC
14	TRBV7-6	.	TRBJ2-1	CASSLRLEPNEQFF	TGTGCCAGCAGCCTACGACTGGAACCCAATGAGCAGTTCTTC
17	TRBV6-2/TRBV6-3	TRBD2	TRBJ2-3	CASSYHPSGRAGDTQYF	TGTGCCAGCAGTTACCACCCTAGCGGGAGGGCCGGAGATACGCAGTATTTT
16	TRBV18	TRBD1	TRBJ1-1	CASSLKSTGSGTEAFF	TGTGCCAGCTCACTAAAGTCGACAGGGTCGGGGACTGAAGCTTTCTTT
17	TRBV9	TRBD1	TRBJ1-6	CASSVADRGYLDSPLHF	TGTGCCAGCAGCGTAGCCGACAGGGGGTACCTGGATTCACCCCTCCACTTT
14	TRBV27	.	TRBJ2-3	CASSLVQGTDTQYF	TGTGCCAGCAGTTTAGTGCAGGGGACAGATACGCAGTATTTT
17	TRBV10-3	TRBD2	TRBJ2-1	CAISESLAGPAYNEQFF	TGTGCCATCAGTGAATCCTTAGCGGGCCCAGCCTACAATGAGCAGTTCTTC
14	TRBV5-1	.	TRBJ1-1	CASSFDPQGTEAFF	TGCGCCAGCAGCTTCGACCCTCAGGGCACTGAAGCTTTCTTT
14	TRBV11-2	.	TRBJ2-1	CASSVRTAYNEQFF	TGTGCCAGCAGCGTAAGAACAGCTTACAATGAGCAGTTCTTC
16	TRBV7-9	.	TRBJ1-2	CASSPGGMTTGYGYTF	TGTGCCAGCAGCCCCGGGGGTATGACAACGGGCTATGGCTACACCTTC
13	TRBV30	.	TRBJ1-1	CAWSLQVNTEAFF	TGTGCCTGGAGTTTGCAGGTGAACACTGAAGCTTTCTTT
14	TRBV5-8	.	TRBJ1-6	CASSLEPGLTPLHF	TGTGCCAGCAGCTTGGAACCGGGGTTGACACCCCTCCACTTT
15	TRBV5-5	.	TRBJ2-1	CASSLDEGSYNEQFF	TGTGCCAGCAGCTTGGACGAGGGCTCCTACAATGAGCAGTTCTTC
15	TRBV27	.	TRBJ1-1	CASSPRRALGTEAFF	TGTGCCAGCAGTCCCCGGAGGGCTTTGGGCACTGAAGCTTTCTTT
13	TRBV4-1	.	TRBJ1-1	CASSPQGSIEAFF	TGCGCCAGCAGCCCGCAGGGATCTATTGAAGCTTTCTTT
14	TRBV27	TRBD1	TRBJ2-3	CASSLSGGQGGQYF	TGTGCCAGCAGTTTATCCGGGGGACAGGGTGGGCAGTATTTT
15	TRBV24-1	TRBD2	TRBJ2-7	CATSDYSAGSYEQYF	TGTGCCACCAGTGATTATTCAGCGGGATCCTACGAGCAGTACTTC
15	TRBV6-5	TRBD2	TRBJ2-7	CASSRSGRGTYEQYF	TGTGCCAGCAGCCGGAGCGGGAGGGGGACCTACGAGCAGTACTTC